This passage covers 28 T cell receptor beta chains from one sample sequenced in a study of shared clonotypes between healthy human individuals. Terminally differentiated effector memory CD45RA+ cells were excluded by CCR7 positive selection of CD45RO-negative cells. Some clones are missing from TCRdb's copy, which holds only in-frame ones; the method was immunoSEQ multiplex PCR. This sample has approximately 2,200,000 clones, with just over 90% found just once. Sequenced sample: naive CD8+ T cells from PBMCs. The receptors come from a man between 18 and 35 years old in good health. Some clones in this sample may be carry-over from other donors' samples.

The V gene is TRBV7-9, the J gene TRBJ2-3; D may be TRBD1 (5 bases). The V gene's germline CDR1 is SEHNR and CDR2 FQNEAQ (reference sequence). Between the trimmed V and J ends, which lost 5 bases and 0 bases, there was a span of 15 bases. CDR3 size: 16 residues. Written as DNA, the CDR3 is TGTGCCAGCAGCCCTTCGAAGGGGAATAGCACAGATACGCAGTATTTT. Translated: CASSPSKGNSTDTQYF.

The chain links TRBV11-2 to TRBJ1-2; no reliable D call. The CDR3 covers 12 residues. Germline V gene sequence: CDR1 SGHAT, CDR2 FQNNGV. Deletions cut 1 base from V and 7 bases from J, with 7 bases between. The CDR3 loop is CASSLGVGGYTF. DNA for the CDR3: TGTGCCAGCAGCTTAGGCGTGGGTGGCTACACCTTC. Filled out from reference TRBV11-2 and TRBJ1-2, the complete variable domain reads EAGVAQSPRYKIIEKRQSVAFWCNPISGHATLYWYQQILGQGPKLLIQFQNNGVVDDSQLPKDRFSAERLKGVDSTLKIQPAKLEDSAVYLCASSLGVGGYTFGSGTRLTVV.

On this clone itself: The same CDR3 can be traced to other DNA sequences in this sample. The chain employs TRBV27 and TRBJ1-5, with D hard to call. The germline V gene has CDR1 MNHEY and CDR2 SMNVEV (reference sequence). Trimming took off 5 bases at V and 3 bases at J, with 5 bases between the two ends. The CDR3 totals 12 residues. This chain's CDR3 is CASSPYNQPQHF. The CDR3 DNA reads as TGTGCCAGCAGTCCGTACAATCAGCCCCAGCATTTT.

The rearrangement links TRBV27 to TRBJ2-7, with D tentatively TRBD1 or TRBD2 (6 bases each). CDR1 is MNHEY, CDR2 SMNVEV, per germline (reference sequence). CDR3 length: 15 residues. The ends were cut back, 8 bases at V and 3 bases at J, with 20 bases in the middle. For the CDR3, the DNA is TGTGCCAGCTGCCCGGGGGCCGCCTCATACTACGAGCAGTACTTC. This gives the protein CASCPGAASYYEQYF.

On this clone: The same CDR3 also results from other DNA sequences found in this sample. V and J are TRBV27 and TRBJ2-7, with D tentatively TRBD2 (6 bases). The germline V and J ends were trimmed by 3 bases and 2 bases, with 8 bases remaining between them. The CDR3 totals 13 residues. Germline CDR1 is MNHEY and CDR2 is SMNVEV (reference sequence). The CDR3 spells CASSFGLTYEQYF. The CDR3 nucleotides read TGTGCCAGCAGTTTCGGACTAACCTACGAGCAGTACTTC.

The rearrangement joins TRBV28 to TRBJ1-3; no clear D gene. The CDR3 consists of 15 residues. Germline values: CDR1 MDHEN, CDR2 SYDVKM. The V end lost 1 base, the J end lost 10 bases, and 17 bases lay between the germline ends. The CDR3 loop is CASSLSQSRVGTIYF. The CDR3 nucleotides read TGTGCCAGCAGTTTATCACAGAGTCGGGTTGGTACCATATATTTT.

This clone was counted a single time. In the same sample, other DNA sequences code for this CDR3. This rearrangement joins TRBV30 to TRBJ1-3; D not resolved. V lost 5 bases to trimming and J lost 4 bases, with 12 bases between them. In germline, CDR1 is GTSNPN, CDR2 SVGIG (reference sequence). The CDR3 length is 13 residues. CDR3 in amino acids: CAWGRTSGNTIYF. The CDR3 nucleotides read TGTGCCTGGGGCCGGACTTCCGGAAACACCATATATTTT.

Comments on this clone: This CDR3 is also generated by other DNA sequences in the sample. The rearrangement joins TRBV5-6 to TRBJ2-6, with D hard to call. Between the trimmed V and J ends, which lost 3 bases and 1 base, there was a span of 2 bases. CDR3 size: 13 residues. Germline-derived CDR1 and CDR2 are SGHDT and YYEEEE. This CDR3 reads CASSWSGANVLTF. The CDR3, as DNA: TGTGCCAGCAGCTGGTCTGGGGCCAACGTCCTGACTTTC.

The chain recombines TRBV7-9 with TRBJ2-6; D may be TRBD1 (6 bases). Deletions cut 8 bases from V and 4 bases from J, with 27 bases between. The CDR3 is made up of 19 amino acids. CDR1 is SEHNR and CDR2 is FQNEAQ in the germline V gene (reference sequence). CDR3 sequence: CASFKGAGATTAGANVLTF. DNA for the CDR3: TGTGCCAGCTTCAAAGGGGCAGGGGCCACAACGGCCGGGGCCAACGTCCTGACTTTC.

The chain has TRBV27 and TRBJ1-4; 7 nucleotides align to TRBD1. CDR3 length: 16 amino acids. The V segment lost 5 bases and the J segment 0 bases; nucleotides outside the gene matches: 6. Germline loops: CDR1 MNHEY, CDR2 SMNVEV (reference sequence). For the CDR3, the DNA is TGTGCCAGCAGTCCGTGGACAGGCCCAACTAATGAAAAACTGTTTTTT. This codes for CASSPWTGPTNEKLFF.

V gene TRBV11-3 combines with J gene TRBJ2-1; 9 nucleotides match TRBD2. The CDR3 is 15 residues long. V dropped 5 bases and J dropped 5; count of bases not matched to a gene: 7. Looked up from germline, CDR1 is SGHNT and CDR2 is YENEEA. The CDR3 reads CASSLTSGFDNEQFF. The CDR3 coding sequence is TGTGCCAGCAGCCTGACTAGCGGCTTCGACAATGAGCAGTTCTTC.

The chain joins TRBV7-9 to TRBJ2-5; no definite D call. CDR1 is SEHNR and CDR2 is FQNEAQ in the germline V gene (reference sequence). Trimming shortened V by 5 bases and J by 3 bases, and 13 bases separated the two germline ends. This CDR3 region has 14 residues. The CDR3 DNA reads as TGTGCCAGCAGCAAGACTGTGCCGGAAGAGACCCAGTACTTC. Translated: CASSKTVPEETQYF.

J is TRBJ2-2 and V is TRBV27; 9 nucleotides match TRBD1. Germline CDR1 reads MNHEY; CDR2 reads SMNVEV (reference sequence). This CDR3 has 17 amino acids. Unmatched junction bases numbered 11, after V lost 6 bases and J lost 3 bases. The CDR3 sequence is CASSPGQGMWDTGELFF. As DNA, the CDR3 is TGTGCCAGCAGCCCTGGACAGGGGATGTGGGACACCGGGGAGCTGTTTTTT.

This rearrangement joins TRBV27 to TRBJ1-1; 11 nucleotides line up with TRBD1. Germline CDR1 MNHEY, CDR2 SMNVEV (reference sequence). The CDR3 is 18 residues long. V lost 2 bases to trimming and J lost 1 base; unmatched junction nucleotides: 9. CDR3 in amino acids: CASSLLWDRGGRNTEAFF. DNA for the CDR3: TGTGCCAGCAGTTTACTATGGGACAGGGGGGGCAGGAACACTGAAGCTTTCTTT.

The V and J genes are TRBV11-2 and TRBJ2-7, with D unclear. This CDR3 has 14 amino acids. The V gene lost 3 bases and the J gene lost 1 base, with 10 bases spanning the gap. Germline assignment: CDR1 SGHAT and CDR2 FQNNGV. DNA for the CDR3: TGTGCCAGCAGCTTTAGCTACGGATCCTACGAGCAGTACTTC. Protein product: CASSFSYGSYEQYF.

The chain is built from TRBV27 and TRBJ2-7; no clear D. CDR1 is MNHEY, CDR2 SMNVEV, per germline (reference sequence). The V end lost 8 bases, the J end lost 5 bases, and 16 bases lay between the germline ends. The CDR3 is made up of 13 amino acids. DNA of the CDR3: TGTGCCAGCCGCCCACCGTTACGCCACGAGCAGTACTTC. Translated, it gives CASRPPLRHEQYF.

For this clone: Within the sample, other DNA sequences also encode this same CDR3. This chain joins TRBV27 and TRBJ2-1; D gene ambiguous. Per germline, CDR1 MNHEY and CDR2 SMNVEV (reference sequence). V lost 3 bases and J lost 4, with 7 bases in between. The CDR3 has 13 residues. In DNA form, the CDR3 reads TGTGCCAGCAGTTTGGTAGTATACAATGAGCAGTTCTTC. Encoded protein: CASSLVVYNEQFF.

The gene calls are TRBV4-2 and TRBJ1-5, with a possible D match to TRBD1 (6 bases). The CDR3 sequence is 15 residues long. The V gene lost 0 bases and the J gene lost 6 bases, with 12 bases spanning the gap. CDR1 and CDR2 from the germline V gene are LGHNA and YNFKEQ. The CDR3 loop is CASSQEQGVGQPQHF. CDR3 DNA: TGTGCCAGCAGCCAAGAACAGGGTGTCGGTCAGCCCCAGCATTTT.

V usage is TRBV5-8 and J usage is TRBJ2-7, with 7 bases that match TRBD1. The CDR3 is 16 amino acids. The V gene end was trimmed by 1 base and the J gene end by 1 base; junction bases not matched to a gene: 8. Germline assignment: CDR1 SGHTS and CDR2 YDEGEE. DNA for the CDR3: TGTGCCAGCAGCTTGAAATCAGGGGGTCCATCCTACGAGCAGTACTTC. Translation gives CASSLKSGGPSYEQYF.

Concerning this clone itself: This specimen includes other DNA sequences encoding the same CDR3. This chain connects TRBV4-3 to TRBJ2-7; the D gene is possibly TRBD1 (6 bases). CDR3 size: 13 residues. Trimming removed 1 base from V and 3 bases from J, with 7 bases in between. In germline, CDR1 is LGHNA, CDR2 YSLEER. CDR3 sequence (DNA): TGCGCCAGCAGCCAAGGAGGGGGCTACGAGCAGTACTTC. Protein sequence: CASSQGGGYEQYF.

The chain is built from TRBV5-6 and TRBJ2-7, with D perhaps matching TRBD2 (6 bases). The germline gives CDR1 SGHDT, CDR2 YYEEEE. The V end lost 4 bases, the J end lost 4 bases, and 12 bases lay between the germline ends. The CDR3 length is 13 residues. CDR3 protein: CASSVTGTYEQYF. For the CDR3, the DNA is TGTGCCAGCAGCGTCACCGGGACTTACGAGCAGTACTTC.

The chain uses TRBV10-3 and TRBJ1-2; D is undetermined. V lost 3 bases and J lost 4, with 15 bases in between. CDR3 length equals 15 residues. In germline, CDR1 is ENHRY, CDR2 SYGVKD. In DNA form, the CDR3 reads TGTGCCATCAGTGACGAATTCGGGCAGACCTATGGCTACACCTTC. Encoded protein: CAISDEFGQTYGYTF.

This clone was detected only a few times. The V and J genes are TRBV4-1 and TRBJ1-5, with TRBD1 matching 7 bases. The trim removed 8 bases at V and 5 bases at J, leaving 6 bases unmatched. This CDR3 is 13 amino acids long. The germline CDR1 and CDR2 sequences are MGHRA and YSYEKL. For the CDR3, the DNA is TGCGCCAGCGCACAGGGGCCGTATCAGCCCCAGCATTTT. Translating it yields CASAQGPYQPQHF.

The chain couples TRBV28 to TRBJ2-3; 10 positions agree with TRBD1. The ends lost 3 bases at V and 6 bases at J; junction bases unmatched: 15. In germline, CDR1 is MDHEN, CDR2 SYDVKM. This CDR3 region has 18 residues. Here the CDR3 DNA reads TGTGCCAGCAGTTTCCACCTTAAGACAGGGGGCATGGCGGATACGCAGTATTTT. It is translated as CASSFHLKTGGMADTQYF.

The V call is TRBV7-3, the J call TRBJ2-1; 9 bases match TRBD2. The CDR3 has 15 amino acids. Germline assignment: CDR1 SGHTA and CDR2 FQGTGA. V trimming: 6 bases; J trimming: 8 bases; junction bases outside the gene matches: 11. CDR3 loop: CASRISGSVKDEQFF. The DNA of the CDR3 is TGTGCCAGCAGAATTAGCGGGAGTGTTAAGGATGAGCAGTTCTTC. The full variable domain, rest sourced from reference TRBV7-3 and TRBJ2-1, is GAGVSQTPSNKVTEKGKYVELRCDPISGHTALYWYRQSLGQGPEFLIYFQGTGAADDSGLPNDRFFAVRPEGSVSTLKIQRTERGDSAVYLCASRISGSVKDEQFFGPGTRLTVL.

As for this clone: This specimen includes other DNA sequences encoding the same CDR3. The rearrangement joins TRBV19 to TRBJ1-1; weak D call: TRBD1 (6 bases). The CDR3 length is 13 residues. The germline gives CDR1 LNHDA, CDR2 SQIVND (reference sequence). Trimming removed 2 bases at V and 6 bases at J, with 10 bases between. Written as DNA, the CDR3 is TGTGCCAGTAGTATACTACAGGGCGCTGAAGCTTTCTTT. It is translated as CASSILQGAEAFF.

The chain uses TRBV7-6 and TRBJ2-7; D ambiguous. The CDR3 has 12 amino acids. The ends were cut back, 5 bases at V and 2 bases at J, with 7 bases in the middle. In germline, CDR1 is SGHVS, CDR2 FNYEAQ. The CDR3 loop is CASSTPPYEQYF. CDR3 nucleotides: TGTGCCAGCAGCACACCCCCCTACGAGCAGTACTTC.

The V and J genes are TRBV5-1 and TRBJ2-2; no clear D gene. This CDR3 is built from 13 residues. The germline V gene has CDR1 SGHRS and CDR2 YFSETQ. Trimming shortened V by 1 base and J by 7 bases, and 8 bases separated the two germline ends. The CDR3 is CASSLQWVGELFF. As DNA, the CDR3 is TGCGCCAGCAGCTTGCAGTGGGTCGGGGAGCTGTTTTTT.